The rows below give T cell receptor beta chains drawn from one sample of a study of Ad26.COV2.S vaccination and SARS-CoV-2 variants. Sequencing was performed with immunoSEQ multiplex PCR; in TCRdb, only in-frame clones are kept and a portion is missing. The sample shows about 400,000 clones, 75% to 90% of them seen only once. The input for sequencing was peripheral blood, taken in a trial of Ad26.COV2.S vaccine versus placebo. These receptors came from a person aged 18-65 years who received the Ad26.COV2.S COVID-19 vaccine or a placebo. CDR3s include the opening cysteine and the closing phenylalanine or tryptophan. Fields, in order: D gene, J gene, V gene, clone size, CDR3 protein, CDR3 DNA. A D gene is named only where the DNA matches it firmly. For some rows the clone size is stated as once, few or many, or as a class when expanded; others skip it.

>.|TRBJ2-5|TRBV5-4|.
CASRGSEETQYF
TGTGCCAGCCGGGGGAGCGAAGAGACCCAGTACTTC
>.|TRBJ2-5|TRBV5-1|.
CASSPKGGGLQETQYF
TGCGCCAGCAGCCCGAAGGGGGGTGGACTCCAAGAGACCCAGTACTTC
>.|TRBJ1-1|TRBV19|.
CASSFSPGNTEAFF
TGTGCCAGTAGTTTTAGTCCAGGGAACACTGAAGCTTTCTTT
>.|TRBJ2-3|TRBV5-4|.
CASSVPGLPSVDTQYF
TGTGCCAGCAGCGTTCCGGGACTGCCTTCCGTAGATACGCAGTATTTT
>TRBD2|TRBJ2-2|TRBV9|.
CASSVVSLAGATGELFF
TGTGCCAGCAGCGTAGTTTCACTAGCGGGAGCCACCGGGGAGCTGTTTTTT
>TRBD1|TRBJ1-4|TRBV5-5|.
CASSDRQGREKLFF
TGTGCCAGCAGCGATCGACAGGGGAGAGAAAAACTGTTTTTT
>TRBD2|TRBJ2-7|TRBV5-1|few
CASSFGSGSDEQYF
TGCGCCAGCAGCTTTGGTAGCGGGAGCGACGAGCAGTACTTC
>TRBD1|TRBJ1-3|TRBV7-7|.
CASSFPSGQGNSGNTIYF
TGTGCTAGCAGCTTTCCGTCGGGACAGGGCAACTCTGGAAACACCATATATTTT
>.|TRBJ2-7|TRBV30|.
CAWKIDKEQYF
TGTGCCTGGAAAATAGATAAGGAGCAGTACTTC
>.|TRBJ2-3|TRBV7-9|.
CASSQTTVQGETQYF
TGTGCCAGCAGCCAGACGACCGTACAGGGTGAGACGCAGTATTTT
>.|TRBJ1-2|TRBV5-4|.
CASSLDLGQGYGYTF
TGTGCCAGCAGCTTGGACTTAGGGCAAGGCTATGGCTACACCTTC
>TRBD1|TRBJ1-4|TRBV2|.
CASKNVGQGNEKLFF
TGTGCCAGCAAGAATGTCGGACAGGGGAATGAAAAACTGTTTTTT
>.|TRBJ2-7|TRBV10-3|.
CAISGGRENYEQYF
TGTGCCATCAGTGGAGGCAGGGAGAACTACGAGCAGTACTTC
>.|TRBJ2-7|TRBV24-1|.
CATSDLDGYEQYF
TGTGCCACCAGTGATTTGGACGGCTACGAGCAGTACTTC
>.|TRBJ1-4|TRBV29-1|.
CSVETLTEKLFF
TGCAGCGTTGAGACTCTAACGGAAAAACTGTTTTTT
>.|TRBJ2-1|TRBV6-4|.
CATSNDMGYQFF
TGTGCCACCTCGAACGATATGGGCTATCAGTTCTTC
>.|TRBJ1-1|TRBV7-9|.
CASSLLITEAFF
TGTGCCAGCAGCCTCCTTATAACGGAAGCTTTCTTT
>TRBD2|TRBJ2-1|TRBV7-3|.
CASSPGTSGRVNEQFF
TGTGCCAGCAGCCCCGGGACTAGCGGGAGGGTCAATGAGCAGTTCTTC
>TRBD1|TRBJ2-3|TRBV28|.
CASSSYGTGGGTDTQYF
TGTGCCAGCAGTTCGTACGGGACAGGGGGGGGCACAGATACGCAGTATTTT
>.|TRBJ2-7|TRBV11-2|.
CASSQGSGQYSYEQYF
TGTGCCAGCAGCCAAGGGTCTGGACAGTACTCCTACGAGCAGTACTTC
>TRBD2|TRBJ2-1|TRBV6-6|once
CASSPGRAGINEQFF
TGTGCCAGCAGTCCCGGGAGGGCCGGGATCAATGAGCAGTTCTTC
>.|TRBJ1-1|TRBV10-3|.
CAISGGTEAFF
TGTGCCATCTCAGGAGGCACTGAAGCTTTCTTT
>TRBD2|TRBJ2-3|TRBV7-2|.
CASSLAGGFGDTQYF
TGTGCCAGCAGCTTAGCGGGAGGGTTCGGAGATACGCAGTATTTT
>TRBD2|TRBJ2-2|TRBV7-3|.
CASSPPRAGANTGELFF
TGTGCCAGCAGCCCGCCCAGGGCGGGAGCGAACACCGGGGAGCTGTTTTTT
>.|TRBJ1-1|TRBV3-1/TRBV3-2|few
CASSQDPRLNTEAFF
TGTGCCAGCAGCCAAGATCCCAGACTGAACACTGAAGCTTTCTTT
>.|TRBJ1-1|TRBV11-2|once
CASSLGEVTEAFF
TGTGCCAGCAGCTTAGGGGAGGTCACTGAAGCTTTCTTT
>TRBD1|TRBJ1-1|TRBV3-1/TRBV3-2|once
CASRETGGRNSEAFF
TGTGCCAGCAGGGAGACAGGGGGCCGAAACTCTGAAGCTTTCTTT
>.|TRBJ2-3|TRBV6-6|.
CASSRRSRGGTQYF
TGTGCCAGCAGTAGGAGGTCTCGAGGTGGCACGCAGTATTTT
>.|TRBJ2-2|TRBV6-6|.
CATLGDNTGELFF
TGTGCCACACTGGGGGACAACACCGGGGAGCTGTTTTTT
>TRBD1|TRBJ2-5|TRBV20-1|.
CSASPGTGASGTQYF
TGCAGTGCTAGTCCCGGGACAGGGGCCTCCGGGACCCAGTACTTC
>.|TRBJ1-4|TRBV4-3|.
CASSQGQSNEKLFF
TGCGCCAGCAGCCAAGGACAATCTAATGAAAAACTGTTTTTT
>.|TRBJ2-7|TRBV5-1|.
CASSLEGYEQYF
TGCGCCAGCAGCTTGGAAGGGTACGAGCAGTACTTC
>.|TRBJ2-7|TRBV18|.
CASSPAASSYEQYF
TGTGCCAGCTCACCAGCCGCTAGCTCTTACGAGCAGTACTTC
>TRBD1|TRBJ2-3|TRBV7-8|.
CASSLQTGISPDTQYF
TGTGCCAGCAGCTTACAGACAGGGATCTCCCCAGATACGCAGTATTTT
>TRBD1|TRBJ1-3|TRBV11-2|once
CASSLADRRFGNTIYF
TGTGCCAGCAGCCTAGCGGACAGGCGGTTTGGAAACACCATATATTTT
>TRBD2|TRBJ2-1|TRBV5-4|.
CASTLAGGSGSWYNEQFF
TGTGCCAGCACCCTGGCCGGTGGTAGCGGGAGTTGGTACAATGAGCAGTTCTTC
>.|TRBJ2-7|TRBV4-1|.
CASSQVLREWGEQYF
TGCGCCAGCAGCCAAGTGCTCCGGGAGTGGGGCGAGCAGTACTTC
>TRBD1|TRBJ1-2|TRBV19|.
CASSGGQPIYGYTF
TGTGCCAGTAGTGGGGGACAGCCAATCTATGGCTACACCTTC
>.|TRBJ1-1|TRBV30|.
CAWSVDTNTEAFF
TGTGCCTGGAGTGTAGACACAAACACTGAAGCTTTCTTT
>.|TRBJ2-1|TRBV9|.
CASSAGHSSYNEQFF
TGTGCCAGCAGCGCTGGCCACAGCTCCTACAATGAGCAGTTCTTC
>.|TRBJ1-1|TRBV5-8|.
CASSLVNTEAFF
TGTGCCAGCAGCTTGGTTAACACTGAAGCTTTCTTT
>.|TRBJ2-3|TRBV5-1|few
CASSLGSTTDTQYF
TGCGCCAGCAGCTTGGGGTCTACCACAGATACGCAGTATTTT
>.|TRBJ2-7|TRBV2|.
CASSEARLVYKQYF
TGTGCCAGCAGTGAAGCGCGACTCGTCTACAAGCAGTACTTC
>TRBD1|TRBJ1-5|TRBV6-5|once
CASSQTGGPTQPQHF
TGTGCCAGCAGCCAGACAGGGGGTCCCACTCAGCCCCAGCATTTT
>TRBD2|TRBJ2-7|TRBV6-5|.
CASNLAGYNEQYF
TGTGCCAGCAATCTAGCGGGATATAACGAGCAGTACTTC
>.|TRBJ1-3|TRBV11-2|.
CASSNRVSGNTIYF
TGTGCCAGCAGCAACAGGGTTTCTGGAAACACCATATATTTT
>TRBD1|TRBJ2-1|TRBV7-9|.
CASSPDRDRVSNEQFF
TGTGCCAGCAGCCCAGACCGGGACAGGGTCTCCAATGAGCAGTTCTTC
>TRBD1|TRBJ2-5|TRBV6-5|.
CASSFGQGRQETQYF
TGTGCCAGCAGTTTCGGACAGGGGAGACAAGAGACCCAGTACTTC
>.|TRBJ2-5|TRBV7-9|.
CASSLVALGTQYF
TGTGCCAGCAGCTTAGTAGCATTGGGGACCCAGTACTTC
>.|TRBJ2-1|TRBV28|once
CATLDGTPRNEQFF
TGTGCCACACTGGACGGGACCCCTAGGAATGAGCAGTTCTTC
>.|TRBJ2-3|TRBV4-1|few
CASSQEAELMGGTDTQYF
TGCGCCAGCAGCCAAGAAGCCGAGCTCATGGGGGGCACAGATACGCAGTATTTT
>.|TRBJ1-3|TRBV19|.
CASSMTGGNTIYF
TGTGCCAGTAGTATGACCGGCGGAAACACCATATATTTT